Below are 15 T cell receptor beta chains sequenced from a single sample in a study of OX40 agonist ivuxolimab in advanced cancers. Profiling relied on immunoSEQ multiplex PCR, and the TCRdb table lists in-frame clones only, not all of them. The sample lists tens of thousands of clones; 85% to 95% were seen once. The sample consisted of CD4+ or CD8+ T cells sorted from blood, taken in a trial of the OX40 agonist ivuxolimab. These receptor sequences come from an adult with an advanced solid tumor such as melanoma, head and neck, liver or kidney cancer.

V and J are TRBV6-1 and TRBJ2-1, with D uncertain. Germline CDR1 reads MNHNS; CDR2 reads SASEGT. CDR3 length equals 13 residues. Trimming removed 6 bases from V and 2 bases from J, with 8 bases in between. CDR3 sequence: CASSAATYNEQFF. The CDR3, as DNA: TGTGCCAGCAGCGCGGCCACCTACAATGAGCAGTTCTTC.

The chain combines TRBV4-1 with TRBJ2-3, with a weak D call TRBD1 (6 bases). From germline, CDR1 is MGHRA and CDR2 YSYEKL. CDR3 length equals 16 residues. With 4 bases removed from V and 0 bases from J, the gap between germline ends came to 14 bases. Written as DNA, the CDR3 is TGCGCCAGCAGCCCTGACAGGACCCAAAGCACAGATACGCAGTATTTT. It encodes CASSPDRTQSTDTQYF.

V gene TRBV18 combines with J gene TRBJ2-2; D unresolved. Germline-derived CDR1 and CDR2 are KGHSH and LQKENI. The CDR3 is made up of 15 amino acids. Trimming stripped 3 bases from V and 3 bases from J, with 11 bases between. This CDR3 is CASSPNGADTGELFF. DNA for the CDR3: TGTGCCAGCTCACCTAATGGCGCGGACACCGGGGAGCTGTTTTTT.

This clone was found a few times. The chain carries TRBV14 and TRBJ2-1; D not certain. Germline values: CDR1 SGHDN, CDR2 FVKESK. The CDR3 is 12 residues long. The germline V and J ends were trimmed by 0 bases and 13 bases, with 10 bases remaining between them. Here the CDR3 DNA reads TGTGCCAGCAGCCAAGATCAGTTTAGACAGTTCTTC. This encodes CASSQDQFRQFF.

The chain carries TRBV4-2 and TRBJ2-1, with 7 bases matching TRBD2. The CDR3 consists of 17 residues. CDR1 and CDR2 (germline): LGHNA, YNFKEQ. V lost 0 bases to trimming and J lost 2 bases; unmatched junction nucleotides: 7. CDR3 residues: CASSQEGASGTYNEQFF. CDR3 coding DNA: TGTGCCAGCAGCCAAGAGGGTGCTAGCGGAACCTACAATGAGCAGTTCTTC.

This chain uses TRBV5-1 with TRBJ1-5; D is unresolved. The CDR3 contains 15 residues. The germline gives CDR1 SGHRS, CDR2 YFSETQ. The V and J ends lost 5 bases and 0 bases respectively, with 12 bases between them. The CDR3 nucleotides read TGCGCCAGCAGACTAGACACGTATAGCAATCAGCCCCAGCATTTT. Protein sequence: CASRLDTYSNQPQHF.

V is TRBV11-3 and J is TRBJ2-2, with a possible D match to TRBD1 (6 bases). V was trimmed by 3 bases and J by 2 bases, leaving 7 bases between them. This CDR3 is 14 amino acids long. The germline V gene encodes CDR1 SGHNT and CDR2 YENEEA. The CDR3 sequence is CASSFGTNTGELFF. The CDR3 DNA sequence: TGTGCCAGCAGCTTTGGGACAAACACCGGGGAGCTGTTTTTT.

The chain is built from TRBV7-9 and TRBJ1-1; unclear D gene. The germline gives CDR1 SEHNR, CDR2 FQNEAQ (reference sequence). V lost 5 bases and J 1 base, leaving 8 bases between the germline ends. The CDR3 runs 13 residues. The CDR3 bases are TGTGCCAGCAGCGGGAGATCGAACACTGAAGCTTTCTTT. The encoded protein is CASSGRSNTEAFF.

V usage is TRBV18 and J usage is TRBJ1-1; no reliable D call. The CDR3 length is 15 residues. Germline CDR1 is KGHSH and CDR2 is LQKENI. Trimming took 5 bases from V and 0 from J, leaving 13 bases between them. The CDR3 protein is CASSYIGSLNTEAFF. Written as DNA, the CDR3 is TGTGCCAGCTCATACATTGGCTCCTTGAACACTGAAGCTTTCTTT.

The rearrangement uses TRBV28 and TRBJ2-3, with D possibly TRBD2 on 5 matching bases. Germline-derived CDR1 and CDR2 are MDHEN and SYDVKM. The V gene lost 9 bases and the J gene lost 5 bases, with 9 bases spanning the gap. The CDR3 is 11 residues long. The CDR3 DNA reads TGTGCCAGTAGCGCGGTAGATACGCAGTATTTT. The encoded protein is CASSAVDTQYF.

The CDR3 nucleotides are TGTGCCAGCAGTTCGCCCGGGACGGCCTCCTACGAGCAGTACTTC. This gives the protein CASSSPGTASYEQYF. The chain couples TRBV28 to TRBJ2-7; perhaps D is TRBD1 or TRBD2 (5 bases each). The CDR3 spans 15 residues. CDR1 is MDHEN, CDR2 SYDVKM, per germline. V was pared by 4 bases and J by 0 bases, with 13 bases between.

The chain carries TRBV28 and TRBJ1-2; D uncertain. The germline gives CDR1 MDHEN, CDR2 SYDVKM. V was shortened by 5 bases and J by 4 bases, with 11 bases between the two germline ends. CDR3 length equals 13 residues. In nucleotides, the CDR3 is TGTGCCAGCAGTACGGGGATCTCCTATGGCTACACCTTC. Translating gives CASSTGISYGYTF.

The J gene is TRBJ1-2, the V gene TRBV5-4; D not resolved. The CDR3 runs 14 residues. V lost 0 bases to trimming and J lost 6 bases, with 12 bases between them. The germline V gene encodes CDR1 SGHNT and CDR2 YYREEE (reference sequence). The CDR3 region is CASSLAGEPHGYTF. In DNA form, the CDR3 reads TGTGCCAGCAGCTTGGCGGGCGAACCCCATGGCTACACCTTC.

This clone came up once. The chain recombines TRBV18 with TRBJ2-3; 10 nucleotides match TRBD2. Germline assignment: CDR1 KGHSH and CDR2 LQKENI. The CDR3 totals 16 residues. V lost 6 bases to trimming and J lost 6 bases; unmatched junction nucleotides: 12. In DNA, the CDR3 is TGTGCCAGCTCGAACCCCGCTAGCGGGAGTAGCGATACGCAGTATTTT. It encodes CASSNPASGSSDTQYF.

The chain couples TRBV5-6 to TRBJ2-3; no reliable D call. The CDR3 length is 12 residues. V dropped 2 bases and J dropped 5 bases, with 6 bases sitting between them. Per the germline V gene, CDR1 is SGHDT and CDR2 is YYEEEE. The CDR3 sequence: CASSFDEDTQYF. Written as DNA, the CDR3 is TGTGCCAGCAGCTTCGATGAAGATACGCAGTATTTT.